Following are 3 T cell receptor beta chains from one sample sequenced in a study of blood T cell repertoires in COVID-19. Using immunoSEQ multiplex PCR, the repertoire was profiled, and TCRdb retains in-frame clones only, with some absent. This table holds about 170,000 clones, around 78% found once. What was sequenced was PBMCs or T cells enriched from blood (not recorded which). The receptor source for this set is a woman aged 45-59 years who had recovered from COVID-19.

This sequence joins TRBV24-1 and TRBJ2-1; D is uncertain. There are 13 residues in the CDR3. Germline V CDR1 and CDR2: KGHDR, SFDVKD. The V end was cut by 4 bases, the J end by 6 bases, with 9 bases between. In DNA, the CDR3 is TGTGCCACCAGTGAGGCCCCTGCCAATGAGCAGTTCTTC. Its translation is CATSEAPANEQFF.

This clone has a single count. J is TRBJ1-3 and V is TRBV30, with a possible D match to TRBD1 (6 bases). Germline lookup yields CDR1 GTSNPN and CDR2 SVGIG (reference sequence). V was cut by 5 bases and J by 2 bases, with 10 bases left in between. There are 13 residues in the CDR3. The CDR3, as DNA: TGTGCCTGGGCGAAGGGGGCTGGAAACACCATATATTTT. Translating it yields CAWAKGAGNTIYF.

The rearrangement links TRBV7-3 to TRBJ1-2; tentatively, D is TRBD1 (6 bases). The germline CDR1 and CDR2 sequences are SGHTA and FQGTGA. Trimming cost V 5 bases and J 3 bases, with 10 bases left between them. The CDR3 spans 13 residues. The CDR3 region is CASSPRQDYGYTF. CDR3 sequence (DNA): TGTGCCAGCAGCCCCCGACAGGACTATGGCTACACCTTC.